This T cell receptor beta chain derives from a study of long-term antiretroviral therapy in people with HIV. Across the study: The earliest samples predate the 2015 immediate-ART recommendation by about a decade.

The CDR3 is 15 residues long. V lost 3 bases to trimming and J lost 0 bases, with 9 bases between them. Germline V gene data show CDR1 as LGHNA and CDR2 as YSLEER. Samples were assayed with immunoSEQ v3.0 at survey level. Only in-frame clones appear in the TCRdb table, and some are missing; sequencing was by immunoSEQ multiplex PCR. This table holds under 30,000 clones, about 95% found once. The receptor was isolated from a woman aged 50 to 65 with HIV. The genes are TRBV4-3 and TRBJ2-1, with D hard to call. This sample comprised unsorted PBMCs, obtained roughly 5.1 years after starting antiretroviral therapy. As DNA, the CDR3 is TGCGCCAGCAGCCACTCAATGTCCTCCTACAATGAGCAGTTCTTC. Its translation: CASSHSMSSYNEQFF.